A selection of T cell receptor beta chains follows, all from one sample in a study of T cell responses to AZD1222 COVID-19 vaccine. TCRdb's copy holds only in-frame clones and misses some; the assay was immunoSEQ multiplex PCR. The data show roughly 110,000 clones, with about 85% seen just once and 3.5% to 4.5% held by the top ten. The sample in question was peripheral blood, obtained on day 0 of AZD1222 vaccination. The receptors here all came from an adult in good health. CDR3s include the opening cysteine and the closing phenylalanine or tryptophan. The order of the fields is CDR3 DNA, CDR3 protein, J gene, clone size, V gene, D gene. The D gene is left open where the match is weak. Where a row states a size, it is once, few, many or the class of an expanded clone; other rows omit it.

CDR3nt: TGTGCCAGCAGCCAAGCTTCTGGGACCCAGTACTTC
CDR3aa: CASSQASGTQYF
j_gene: TRBJ2-5
abundance: .
v_gene: TRBV14
d_gene: .

CDR3nt: TGTGCCAGCAGTTACTCAGGGACAGGAGGGTACGAGCAGTACTTC
CDR3aa: CASSYSGTGGYEQYF
j_gene: TRBJ2-7
abundance: .
v_gene: TRBV6-6
d_gene: TRBD1

CDR3nt: TGTGCCAGTAGTCTCGCCGGGACAGGGGGCTATGGCTACACCTTC
CDR3aa: CASSLAGTGGYGYTF
j_gene: TRBJ1-2
abundance: .
v_gene: TRBV19
d_gene: TRBD1

CDR3nt: TGTGCCAGCAGCATTCGGACTAGCGGGAGGGCCATGGGGTGTACAGATACGCAGTATTTT
CDR3aa: CASSIRTSGRAMGCTDTQYF
j_gene: TRBJ2-3
abundance: .
v_gene: TRBV21-1
d_gene: .

CDR3nt: TGTGCCAGCAGCTTGGAAGCGGTGAGCTCCTACAATGAGCAGTTCTTC
CDR3aa: CASSLEAVSSYNEQFF
j_gene: TRBJ2-1
abundance: .
v_gene: TRBV5-6
d_gene: .

CDR3nt: TGTGCCAGCAGAGTCAGGGGGCTATCCTACGAGCAGTACTTC
CDR3aa: CASRVRGLSYEQYF
j_gene: TRBJ2-7
abundance: .
v_gene: TRBV2
d_gene: TRBD1

CDR3nt: TGTGCCAGCAGCGTTATAGGGAGACATAATTCACCCCTCCACTTT
CDR3aa: CASSVIGRHNSPLHF
j_gene: TRBJ1-6
abundance: .
v_gene: TRBV5-5
d_gene: .

CDR3nt: TGTGCCAGTAGTACTCAACGGACAGGGGGAAGCAATCAGCCCCAGCATTTT
CDR3aa: CASSTQRTGGSNQPQHF
j_gene: TRBJ1-5
abundance: .
v_gene: TRBV19
d_gene: TRBD1

CDR3nt: TGTGCCAGCAGCTTAAGGGACAGTTATGGCTACACCTTC
CDR3aa: CASSLRDSYGYTF
j_gene: TRBJ1-2
abundance: .
v_gene: TRBV5-8
d_gene: TRBD1

CDR3nt: TGTGCCAGCAGCCCTCTACCTGGACAGGGATACGAGCAGTACTTC
CDR3aa: CASSPLPGQGYEQYF
j_gene: TRBJ2-7
abundance: .
v_gene: TRBV11-2
d_gene: TRBD1

CDR3nt: TGCGCCAGCACTGACCCAGGAACCAGGGATGAGCAGTTCTTC
CDR3aa: CASTDPGTRDEQFF
j_gene: TRBJ2-1
abundance: once
v_gene: TRBV5-1
d_gene: .

CDR3nt: TGTGCCAGCAGTTTCGGACCGGGACAGGGGACCTCTAATGAAAAACTGTTTTTT
CDR3aa: CASSFGPGQGTSNEKLFF
j_gene: TRBJ1-4
abundance: .
v_gene: TRBV28
d_gene: TRBD1

CDR3nt: TGTGCCAGCAGTGAAACGGGACAGGGGTCTGACTATGGCTACACCTTC
CDR3aa: CASSETGQGSDYGYTF
j_gene: TRBJ1-2
abundance: .
v_gene: TRBV2
d_gene: TRBD1

CDR3nt: TGTGCCAGCAGCGCAGACAGGGAGACATACGAGCAGTACTTC
CDR3aa: CASSADRETYEQYF
j_gene: TRBJ2-7
abundance: .
v_gene: TRBV21-1
d_gene: .

CDR3nt: TGTGCCAGCAGTGTATCTATGGGGGATCTGGGTCTGACCCAGTACTTC
CDR3aa: CASSVSMGDLGLTQYF
j_gene: TRBJ2-5
abundance: .
v_gene: TRBV6-1
d_gene: .

CDR3nt: TGTGCCAGCAGTAATTTACAGGGGAGTGAAAAACTGTTTTTT
CDR3aa: CASSNLQGSEKLFF
j_gene: TRBJ1-4
abundance: .
v_gene: TRBV27
d_gene: TRBD1

CDR3nt: TGTGCCAGCAGCTTGGAGCCGGGGGGCAAAAACATTCAGTACTTC
CDR3aa: CASSLEPGGKNIQYF
j_gene: TRBJ2-4
abundance: .
v_gene: TRBV7-2
d_gene: TRBD2

CDR3nt: TGTGCCAGCAGTTCTCAGGGGGTAAACTATGGCTACACCTTC
CDR3aa: CASSSQGVNYGYTF
j_gene: TRBJ1-2
abundance: .
v_gene: TRBV6-5
d_gene: TRBD1

CDR3nt: TGTGCCAGCAGCTTGGGACAGGGAAAAGGTGAGCAGTTCTTC
CDR3aa: CASSLGQGKGEQFF
j_gene: TRBJ2-1
abundance: .
v_gene: TRBV7-3
d_gene: TRBD1

CDR3nt: TGTGCCAGCAGCGCACGCCACGACGGCGAGCAGTACTTC
CDR3aa: CASSARHDGEQYF
j_gene: TRBJ2-7
abundance: .
v_gene: TRBV12-3/TRBV12-4
d_gene: .

CDR3nt: TGTGCCAGTAGTATTGGGGGGGATGGCTACACCTTC
CDR3aa: CASSIGGDGYTF
j_gene: TRBJ1-2
abundance: .
v_gene: TRBV19
d_gene: .

CDR3nt: TGTGCCAGCAGCTTACAGTTAGACACTGAAGCTTTCTTT
CDR3aa: CASSLQLDTEAFF
j_gene: TRBJ1-1
abundance: .
v_gene: TRBV5-4
d_gene: .

CDR3nt: TGTGCCAGCAGCTTATTGGGGAGGCGAGACACTGAAGCTTTCTTT
CDR3aa: CASSLLGRRDTEAFF
j_gene: TRBJ1-1
abundance: .
v_gene: TRBV11-2
d_gene: .

CDR3nt: TGTGCCAGCAGTGATCTGCGGGGAGAGCAGTTCTTC
CDR3aa: CASSDLRGEQFF
j_gene: TRBJ2-1
abundance: .
v_gene: TRBV2
d_gene: .

CDR3nt: TGTGCCAGCAGCCAAGGGGGGCATCAGTACTTC
CDR3aa: CASSQGGHQYF
j_gene: TRBJ2-4
abundance: .
v_gene: TRBV6-2/TRBV6-3
d_gene: .

CDR3nt: TGTGCCAGCAGCTTAGGCCGGACTAGCGGGAAGCTCTCCTACGAGCAGTACTTC
CDR3aa: CASSLGRTSGKLSYEQYF
j_gene: TRBJ2-7
abundance: .
v_gene: TRBV11-2
d_gene: TRBD2

CDR3nt: TGTGCCAGCAGCGTTGTGGCGGGCAGGGACCAAGAGACCCAGTACTTC
CDR3aa: CASSVVAGRDQETQYF
j_gene: TRBJ2-5
abundance: few
v_gene: TRBV9
d_gene: .

CDR3nt: TGTGCCAGCAGCCAAGATGCCTACGAGCAGTACTTC
CDR3aa: CASSQDAYEQYF
j_gene: TRBJ2-7
abundance: .
v_gene: TRBV4-2
d_gene: .

CDR3nt: TGCAGCGCCCAGTGGGTAGGGAAGTGGGAAGCTTTCTTT
CDR3aa: CSAQWVGKWEAFF
j_gene: TRBJ1-1
abundance: .
v_gene: TRBV29-1
d_gene: .

CDR3nt: TGTGCCAGCAGCTTGGGAAATGGGGAAAATCAGCCCCAGCATTTT
CDR3aa: CASSLGNGENQPQHF
j_gene: TRBJ1-5
abundance: .
v_gene: TRBV11-2
d_gene: .

CDR3nt: TGTGCCAGCAGCTTGCCCTTATTCTTC
CDR3aa: CASSLPLFF
j_gene: TRBJ2-1
abundance: .
v_gene: TRBV7-9
d_gene: .

CDR3nt: TGCGCCAGCAGCTTGGCCCCCGGGAGCGAGTATGGCTACACCTTC
CDR3aa: CASSLAPGSEYGYTF
j_gene: TRBJ1-2
abundance: .
v_gene: TRBV5-1
d_gene: .

CDR3nt: TGTGCCAGCAGTTACGGGGGTAGCAATCAGCCCCAGCATTTT
CDR3aa: CASSYGGSNQPQHF
j_gene: TRBJ1-5
abundance: .
v_gene: TRBV6-2/TRBV6-3
d_gene: .

CDR3nt: TGTGCCAGCAGCTTGGGACAGGGACGACATTCAATTTCCTTT
CDR3aa: CASSLGQGRHSISF
j_gene: TRBJ1-1
abundance: .
v_gene: TRBV5-4
d_gene: TRBD1

CDR3nt: TGTGCCAGCAGTGGTTCAAGGCCCTCTGGAAACACCATATATTTT
CDR3aa: CASSGSRPSGNTIYF
j_gene: TRBJ1-3
abundance: few
v_gene: TRBV25-1
d_gene: .

CDR3nt: TGTGCCAGCAGCGCCACCTTGTCTGGGGGCTTAGGGACCCAGTACTTC
CDR3aa: CASSATLSGGLGTQYF
j_gene: TRBJ2-5
abundance: medium-sized
v_gene: TRBV9
d_gene: .

CDR3nt: TGTGCCAGCAGTTTATCGACTGGGGGGGCCCCCTATGGCTACACCTTC
CDR3aa: CASSLSTGGAPYGYTF
j_gene: TRBJ1-2
abundance: .
v_gene: TRBV27
d_gene: .

CDR3nt: TGTGCCAGCAGCCCAAGGGGGAGGCGGAATTCCTACGAGCAGTACTTC
CDR3aa: CASSPRGRRNSYEQYF
j_gene: TRBJ2-7
abundance: .
v_gene: TRBV3-1/TRBV3-2
d_gene: .

CDR3nt: TGTGCCAGCAGCTTAAGTCGGCTAGCGAGTTTCGATGAGCAGTTCTTC
CDR3aa: CASSLSRLASFDEQFF
j_gene: TRBJ2-1
abundance: .
v_gene: TRBV7-8
d_gene: .

CDR3nt: TGTGCCTGCTACGGTCCTGCCGCAGAGACCCAGTACTTC
CDR3aa: CACYGPAAETQYF
j_gene: TRBJ2-5
abundance: .
v_gene: TRBV30
d_gene: .

CDR3nt: TGTGCCAGTAGTAAGGGAGAGGGAGAGACCCAGTACTTC
CDR3aa: CASSKGEGETQYF
j_gene: TRBJ2-5
abundance: .
v_gene: TRBV19
d_gene: .

CDR3nt: TGTGCCAGTAGTATGAGGTCAGGGTTGAACACTGAAGCTTTCTTT
CDR3aa: CASSMRSGLNTEAFF
j_gene: TRBJ1-1
abundance: .
v_gene: TRBV19
d_gene: .

CDR3nt: TGTGCCAGTAGTATAAAGGGACTAGCTGGTGAGCAGTACTTC
CDR3aa: CASSIKGLAGEQYF
j_gene: TRBJ2-7
abundance: .
v_gene: TRBV19
d_gene: TRBD2

CDR3nt: TGTGCCAGCAGCTTAGGGAGAGTCATTCAGTACTTC
CDR3aa: CASSLGRVIQYF
j_gene: TRBJ2-4
abundance: .
v_gene: TRBV7-2
d_gene: .

CDR3nt: TGTGCCAGCAGCTTTGGGGGTACCCAAGAGACCCAGTACTTC
CDR3aa: CASSFGGTQETQYF
j_gene: TRBJ2-5
abundance: .
v_gene: TRBV5-5
d_gene: .

CDR3nt: TGTGCCAGCAGCTTGGGAACGGTATCAGCCCCCACTGAAGCTTTCTTT
CDR3aa: CASSLGTVSAPTEAFF
j_gene: TRBJ1-1
abundance: .
v_gene: TRBV5-6
d_gene: .

CDR3nt: TGTGCCAGCTTAAGAAGGGGAATCGCCTACGAGCAGTACTTC
CDR3aa: CASLRRGIAYEQYF
j_gene: TRBJ2-7
abundance: .
v_gene: TRBV6-5
d_gene: .